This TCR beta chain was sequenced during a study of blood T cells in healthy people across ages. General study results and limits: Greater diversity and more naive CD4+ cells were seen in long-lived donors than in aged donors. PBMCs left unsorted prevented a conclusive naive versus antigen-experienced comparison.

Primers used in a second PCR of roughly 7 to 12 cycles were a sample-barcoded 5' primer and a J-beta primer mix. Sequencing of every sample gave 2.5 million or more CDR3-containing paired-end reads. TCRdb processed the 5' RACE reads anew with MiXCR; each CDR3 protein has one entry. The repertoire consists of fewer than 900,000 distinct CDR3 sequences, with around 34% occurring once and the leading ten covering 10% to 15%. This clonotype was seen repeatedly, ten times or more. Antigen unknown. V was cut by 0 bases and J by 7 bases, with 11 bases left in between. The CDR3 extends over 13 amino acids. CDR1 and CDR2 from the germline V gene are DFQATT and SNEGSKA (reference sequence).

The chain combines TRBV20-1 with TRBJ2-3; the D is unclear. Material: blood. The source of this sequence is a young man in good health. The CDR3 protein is CSARDTGPNTQYF. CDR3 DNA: TGCAGTGCTAGAGATACGGGCCCCAATACGCAGTATTTT.